The sequence of this TCR beta chain was determined in a study of cytomegalovirus exposure and HLA in healthy donors. PCR primers comprised 60 Vbeta and 13 Jbeta primers. Clones were read by immunoSEQ multiplex PCR, and TCRdb kept only the in-frame ones, dropping some. This table has more than 85,000 clones, under 80% appearing once. The CDR3 runs 15 residues. Looked up from germline, CDR1 is SGHRS and CDR2 is YFSETQ. J lost 7 bases, V lost 0 bases, and 6 bases had no gene match. The chain couples TRBV5-1 to TRBJ2-2; 7 nucleotides match TRBD1. The sequenced material came from PBMCs. This receptor was identified in a young woman in good health and CMV-seropositive. The CDR3 here is CASSLAVAGGGELFF. The CDR3 DNA reads TGCGCCAGCAGCTTGGCCGTAGCAGGGGGCGGGGAGCTGTTTTTT.